This T cell receptor beta chain was retrieved from a study of control samples from healthy donors and cancer patients. The method was immunoSEQ multiplex PCR; TCRdb's version includes in-frame clones alone and lacks a portion of them. The table records tens of thousands of clones, about 90% of them present only once. The germline V gene has CDR1 LGHNA and CDR2 YSLEER. V was cut by 2 bases and J by 0 bases, with 10 bases left in between. The CDR3 has 15 residues. Sequencing was performed on PBMCs. This rearrangement joins TRBV4-3 to TRBJ2-5; the D is unclear. The sequence came from a woman aged 55-69 years with lung cancer. CDR3 in amino acids: CASSQTRQHQETQYF. CDR3 sequence (DNA): TGCGCCAGCAGCCAAACGAGGCAGCACCAAGAGACCCAGTACTTC.